This paragraph reports one T cell receptor beta chain. In the authors' methods: Amplification from reference gene primers served as the basis for estimated nucleated cell counts. Profiled with immunoSEQ multiplex PCR; TCRdb holds only in-frame clones, not every one. V, J and clone size are taken as reported in that table, and D and trimming were inferred from the DNA itself. The table lists about 400,000 clones, around 89% of them singletons. CDR1 is SGHAT, CDR2 FQNNGV, per germline. The V gene lost 1 base and the J gene lost 3 bases, with 19 bases spanning the gap. The CDR3 has 19 residues. This entry comes from a study of blood T cell repertoires in COVID-19.

Sequenced input: peripheral blood. The chain employs TRBV11-2 and TRBJ2-6; TRBD2 might be the D (6 bases). This TCR derives from a woman in her thirties with acute or convalescent COVID-19. The CDR3 loop reads CASSLVLRGMRYGANVLTF. For the CDR3, the DNA is TGTGCCAGCAGCTTAGTCCTGCGGGGCATGCGCTATGGGGCCAACGTCCTGACTTTC.